This T cell receptor (beta chain) emerged from a study of human T cells and chemical hapten exposure (dated by TCRdb to the early 2020s). General notes on the study: For sensitization, 2% DPC in acetone was applied to an approximately 2 cm by approximately 2 cm area of upper inner arm skin. Throughout the roughly 24-week study period, patients were also given weekly therapeutic DPC doses on the scalp. Patch tests used Finn chambers with 0.01% DPC on the upper back, scored after 6 days by International Contact Dermatitis Research Group standards. Alopecia areata with under or over 50% scalp involvement, alopecia totalis and alopecia universalis were represented in the patient cohort, which was mostly female. Libraries were pooled for sequencing, and per-sample TCR yields varied mainly because of small differences in library volumes within the pool. In alopecia patients, the study followed how the peripheral blood TCR repertoire changed in vivo over primary and secondary sensitization to diphenylcyclopropenone (DPC), a hapten. Blood samples were taken from patients before sensitization (week 0) and at 2, 6 and about 24 weeks after DPC sensitization. Around 30 alopecia patients provided blood for TCR sequencing at one to four time points (pre-sensitization, 2, 6 and 24 weeks). Broader findings and caveats from the paper: A positive correlation was found between the number of PT1 expanded TCRs and patch test score, with significance reached at thresholds 8, 16 and 32 but not 4. All patients had alopecia, a presumed autoimmune disease, so their immune response might differ from that of healthy individuals. Expanded TCRs formed significantly more large CDR3 similarity clusters than pre-sensitization or healthy control sets, consistent with antigen-driven responses. No change with DPC sensitization was found in the number of TCRs above 1 in 1000 frequency, and no evidence of global repertoire structure alterations was found. After repeated subsampling, the strength of the expansion versus patch-test correlation and the threshold at which it became significant changed.

This clonotype was detected a few times. Its antigen specificity is not known. No base quality values were provided; no much bigger clone lies one nucleotide off. The library was produced with RACE. The instrument given in TCRdb is NextSeq 500. During library preparation, unique molecular identifiers were attached to individual cDNA molecules so that TCRs could be counted in a quantitative, reproducible way. Both TCR alpha and TCR beta chains were sequenced from each blood RNA sample. In the paper's pipeline: A median of about 89,000 TCRs per sample was observed, with a range of about 23,224 to 700,000. V, J and CDR3 annotation of the TCR reads was performed with the Decombinator software suite. For PS versus PT1 abundance plots, all samples were subsampled to the same number of TCRs (28,000). TCRs were defined as expanded if absent before sensitization and observed at least eight times at the 2-week time point. The raw public data were reprocessed by TCRdb itself: fastp quality trimming at Q25, MiXCR clonotype calling, in-frame beta chains only. Identical CDR3 proteins give one entry, which carries the most common genes and DNA. These V and J calls rely on TCRdb rather than the paper's analysis. This sample lists roughly 100,000 distinct CDR3 sequences; 9.5% to 15% were detected once. The top ten clonotypes cover more than 1.5% of the sample.

Between the V and J ends, shortened by 3 bases and 0 bases respectively, the junction contains 14 bases. Measured from the cysteine to the phenylalanine, the CDR3 is 16 residues long. Solely the CDR3 DNA is kept, with 48 bases framed from the first base. CDR1 and CDR2 were assigned from the germline V gene as SGHVS and FNYEAQ. Per the publication, the time point label means: pre-sensitization, week 0. In the paper's terms, the treatment or condition label means: therapeutic diphenylcyclopropenone sensitization with weekly scalp DPC. At every patch-test visit, the blood draw took place before the patch test was put on. Patients were considered eligible if aged 18 to 70, diagnosed with alopecia and deemed suitable for DPC therapy, and patients were excluded if pregnant. Total RNA was extracted from unfractionated whole blood that had been collected in Tempus Blood RNA tubes.

The source material was whole blood, sampled in connection with sensitization to the hapten diphenylcyclopropenone (DPC). The sequence was obtained from a woman in her forties or fifties with alopecia areata. Some clones in this sample may be carry-over from other donors' samples. The rearrangement joined TRBV7-6 to TRBJ1-2; 6 matching bases give a weak D call of TRBD1. DNA sequence: TGTGCCAGCAGCTTGGTGGGAGGACAGCCTAACTATGGCTACACCTTC. The translation is CASSLVGGQPNYGYTF.